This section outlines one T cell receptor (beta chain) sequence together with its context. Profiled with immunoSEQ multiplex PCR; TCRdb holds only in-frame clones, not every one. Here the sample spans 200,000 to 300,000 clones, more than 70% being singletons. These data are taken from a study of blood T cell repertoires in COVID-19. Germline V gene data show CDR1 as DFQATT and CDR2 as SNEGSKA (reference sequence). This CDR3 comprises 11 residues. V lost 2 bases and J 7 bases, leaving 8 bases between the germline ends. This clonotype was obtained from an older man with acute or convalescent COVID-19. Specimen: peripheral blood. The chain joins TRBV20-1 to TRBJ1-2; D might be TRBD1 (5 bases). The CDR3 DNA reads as TGCAGTGCTAGAACCGGGGGTGGCTACACCTTC. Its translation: CSARTGGGYTF.